Each of the 27 T cell receptor beta chains below was sequenced from the same sample in a study of graft-versus-host responses after intestinal transplantation. Profiling relied on immunoSEQ multiplex PCR, and the TCRdb table lists in-frame clones only, not all of them. The table includes tens of thousands of clones, around nine tenths detected once. Specimen: PBMCs, collected 26 days after transplant. The receptors derive from a human patient who received an intestinal transplant, so some T cells may come from the graft donor.

The genes are TRBV9 and TRBJ1-2; possibly TRBD1 for D (5 bases). V lost 3 bases and J lost 5, with 8 bases in between. Germline CDR1 is SGDLS and CDR2 is YYNGEE. The CDR3 is made up of 12 amino acids. The DNA of the CDR3 is TGTGCCAGCAGCGCGCAGGGTTATGGCTACACCTTC. Translated, it gives CASSAQGYGYTF.

The chain combines TRBV4-1 with TRBJ2-5; no reliable D call. The germline V gene has CDR1 MGHRA and CDR2 YSYEKL. Trimming removed 1 base from V and 2 bases from J, with 8 bases in between. CDR3 length equals 14 residues. The CDR3 region is CASSQVYLQETQYF. The CDR3 DNA is TGCGCCAGCAGCCAAGTCTACTTGCAAGAGACCCAGTACTTC.

The chain couples TRBV2 to TRBJ2-3; D is possibly TRBD2 (5 bases). CDR1 SNHLY and CDR2 FYNNEI come from the germline V gene. This CDR3 region has 12 residues. V was shortened by 7 bases and J by 5 bases, with 10 bases between the two germline ends. The CDR3 spells CASTDFQDTQYF. The CDR3 nucleotides read TGTGCCAGCACGGACTTCCAAGATACGCAGTATTTT.

This chain uses TRBV7-2 with TRBJ1-5, with 8 bases identical to TRBD1. The V gene end was trimmed by 4 bases and the J gene end by 8 bases; junction bases not matched to a gene: 7. There are 14 residues in the CDR3. The germline gives CDR1 SGHTA, CDR2 FQGNSA. CDR3 DNA: TGTGCCAGCAGCTCAGACAGGGGCCTTGAGCCCCAGCATTTT. It is translated as CASSSDRGLEPQHF.

The chain links TRBV28 to TRBJ2-7, with 11 bases identical to TRBD2. CDR3 length: 16 amino acids. CDR1 and CDR2 from the germline V gene are MDHEN and SYDVKM. With V trimmed by 5 bases and J by 5 bases, 11 bases remained unmatched. For the CDR3, the DNA is TGTGCCAGCAGTCACTGGGGGACTAGCGGTTCCGACGAGCAGTACTTC. This gives the protein CASSHWGTSGSDEQYF.

V usage is TRBV7-6 and J usage is TRBJ2-3, with a tentative D call TRBD2 (7 bases). CDR1 and CDR2 (germline): SGHVS, FNYEAQ. The CDR3 has 16 amino acids. Trimming pared 5 bases from V and 0 bases from J, leaving 15 bases between. Here the CDR3 DNA reads TGTGCCAGCAGCATGCGCGGGGGCTCGAGCACAGATACGCAGTATTTT. This codes for CASSMRGGSSTDTQYF.

This clone was detected once. The gene calls are TRBV5-4 and TRBJ2-3; D perhaps matches TRBD2 (5 bases). Germline CDR1 reads SGHNT; CDR2 reads YYREEE (reference sequence). The CDR3 length is 11 residues. V dropped 7 bases and J dropped 3 bases, with 6 bases sitting between them. The CDR3 region has the DNA TGTGCCAGCGGGGAGACAGATACGCAGTATTTT. Translation gives CASGETDTQYF.

The chain employs TRBV27 and TRBJ1-1, with a tentative D call TRBD1 (5 bases). The CDR3 contains 14 residues. Between the trimmed V and J ends, which lost 0 bases and 7 bases, there was a span of 12 bases. Germline V gives CDR1 MNHEY, CDR2 SMNVEV (reference sequence). The CDR3 DNA sequence: TGTGCCAGCAGTTTATCGGGGGGGTCCCTTGAAGCTTTCTTT. Its protein is CASSLSGGSLEAFF.

This clone was recorded only once. The genes are TRBV2 and TRBJ2-7; tentatively, D is TRBD2 (5 bases). Germline loops: CDR1 SNHLY, CDR2 FYNNEI. This CDR3 has 15 residues. V was clipped by 6 bases and J by 2 bases, with 17 bases between them. CDR3 bases: TGTGCCAGCAGACCCGAAATGGACGGGACCTACGAGCAGTACTTC. This codes for CASRPEMDGTYEQYF.

This clone was picked up one time. The gene calls are TRBV5-4 and TRBJ2-5; 7 bases align to TRBD1. J was trimmed by 2 bases and V by 0 bases; bases with no gene match: 4. CDR3 length: 15 amino acids. Germline V gene lookup returns CDR1 SGHNT and CDR2 YYREEE (reference sequence). The chain's CDR3 is CASSLADRQQETQYF. The CDR3 DNA sequence: TGTGCCAGCAGCTTGGCGGACAGGCAACAAGAGACCCAGTACTTC.

This clone was seen once. The CDR3 does not end in the conserved phenylalanine or tryptophan, so this is likely a read error. This chain connects TRBV28 to TRBJ1-5; D is ambiguous. The CDR3 contains 14 residues. Germline V gives CDR1 MDHEN, CDR2 SYDVKM. Trimming shortened V by 4 bases and J by 4 bases, and 11 bases separated the two germline ends. The CDR3 is CASSSQEANQPQHS. For the CDR3, the DNA is TGTGCCAGCAGTTCCCAGGAGGCGAATCAGCCCCAGCATTCT.

V and J are TRBV7-2 and TRBJ1-2; TRBD1 might be the D (5 bases). V was pared by 3 bases and J by 1 base, with 9 bases between. This CDR3 is built from 14 residues. Germline V lookup: CDR1 SGHTA, CDR2 FQGNSA. For the CDR3, the DNA is TGTGCCAGCAGCTTTAGACAGCGTAACTATGGCTACACCTTC. This encodes CASSFRQRNYGYTF.

The chain links TRBV9 to TRBJ2-5; TRBD1 aligns across 12 bases. V dropped 4 bases and J dropped 5; count of bases not matched to a gene: 6. CDR1 SGDLS and CDR2 YYNGEE come from the germline V gene. CDR3 length equals 15 residues. The CDR3 loop is CASSTGTGGFETQYF. Written as DNA, the CDR3 is TGTGCCAGCAGCACCGGGACAGGGGGCTTCGAGACCCAGTACTTC.

Here the CDR3 reads CASSEQTGGLNEQFF. The CDR3 coding sequence is TGTGCCAGCAGTGAGCAGACAGGGGGATTGAATGAGCAGTTCTTC. This chain connects TRBV7-9 to TRBJ2-1, with 9 bases that match TRBD1. This CDR3 region has 15 residues. Germline V gene sequence: CDR1 SEHNR, CDR2 FQNEAQ (reference sequence). Losses at the gene ends were 6 bases for V and 7 bases for J; bases not matched to a gene: 10.

The rearrangement joins TRBV5-1 to TRBJ2-1; the match to TRBD2 covers 11 bases. This CDR3 is 16 amino acids long. With 0 bases clipped from V and 5 bases from J, the junction kept 4 bases outside the gene matches. CDR1 and CDR2 from the germline V gene are SGHRS and YFSETQ. For the CDR3, the DNA is TGCGCCAGCAGCTTGGCCAAGACTAGCGGGGACAATGAGCAGTTCTTC. Its translation is CASSLAKTSGDNEQFF.

The chain is built from TRBV4-1 and TRBJ2-1; 8 bases are a match to TRBD2. The CDR3 runs 18 residues. Germline assignment: CDR1 MGHRA and CDR2 YSYEKL. V lost 0 bases and J lost 2; bases outside the gene matches: 9. CDR3 bases: TGCGCCAGCAGCCAAGATGGGGTAGCGGGGAGAGCCTACAATGAGCAGTTCTTC. This translates into CASSQDGVAGRAYNEQFF.

The gene calls are TRBV9 and TRBJ1-2; 7 positions match TRBD1. This CDR3 region has 16 residues. Losses at the gene ends were 3 bases for V and 4 bases for J; bases not matched to a gene: 12. CDR1 is SGDLS and CDR2 is YYNGEE in the germline V gene. CDR3 region: CASSGAGQVLSYGYTF. As DNA, the CDR3 is TGTGCCAGCAGCGGCGCTGGACAGGTTTTAAGCTATGGCTACACCTTC.

The V and J genes are TRBV28 and TRBJ2-2; D perhaps matches TRBD2 (5 bases). This CDR3 is 17 amino acids long. Germline V gene lookup returns CDR1 MDHEN and CDR2 SYDVKM. The V gene lost 4 bases and the J gene lost 4 bases, with 19 bases spanning the gap. The CDR3 nucleotides are TGTGCCAGCAGTTACAGCGCCGGGGAGTACGGCACCGGGGAGCTGTTTTTT. This translates into CASSYSAGEYGTGELFF.

J is TRBJ1-5 and V is TRBV19, with no clear D. The germline CDR1 and CDR2 sequences are LNHDA and SQIVND (reference sequence). The CDR3 spans 14 residues. V was clipped by 6 bases and J by 7 bases, with 16 bases between them. The CDR3 region is CASSLRVTRQPQHF. The CDR3 bases are TGTGCCAGTAGCCTTCGAGTAACTCGGCAGCCCCAGCATTTT.

The chain couples TRBV4-1 to TRBJ2-7, with D perhaps matching TRBD1 (6 bases). V dropped 1 base and J dropped 0 bases, with 10 bases sitting between them. Germline CDR1 and CDR2: MGHRA and YSYEKL. CDR3 length: 15 residues. CDR3 protein: CASSQGTVNSYEQYF. The CDR3 nucleotides read TGCGCCAGCAGCCAAGGGACAGTGAACTCCTACGAGCAGTACTTC.

The rearrangement joins TRBV30 to TRBJ1-5; D is possibly TRBD1 (6 bases). Germline loops: CDR1 GTSNPN, CDR2 SVGIG (reference sequence). The CDR3 loop spans 16 amino acids. The V and J ends lost 3 bases and 1 base respectively, with 16 bases between them. The CDR3 DNA reads TGTGCCTGGAGCCCAACAGGGACGGTGAGCAATCAGCCCCAGCATTTT. As protein: CAWSPTGTVSNQPQHF.

The V gene is TRBV10-3, the J gene TRBJ2-1; maybe TRBD2 (6 bases). From germline, CDR1 is ENHRY and CDR2 SYGVKD. This CDR3 is 15 amino acids long. V was clipped by 4 bases and J by 0 bases, with 10 bases between them. The CDR3 region is CAISGDSSSYNEQFF. The CDR3 DNA follows: TGTGCCATCAGTGGGGACTCGAGCTCCTACAATGAGCAGTTCTTC.

For this clone: A junction boundary mismatches the germline segment, possibly from a read error. The CDR3 here is CASSPNPGAMETQYF. The CDR3 DNA sequence: TGTGCTAGCAGCCCGAACCCTGGGGCGATGGAGACCCAGTACTTC. The chain is built from TRBV7-7 and TRBJ2-5, with D perhaps TRBD1 (5 bases). Per the germline V gene, CDR1 is SSHAT and CDR2 is FNYEAQ (reference sequence). This CDR3 has 15 amino acids.

This clone was found a few times. V and J are TRBV5-6 and TRBJ1-2; TRBD1 matches at 8 bases. Per germline, CDR1 SGHDT and CDR2 YYEEEE. This CDR3 is built from 13 residues. After removal of 3 bases from V and 4 bases from J, the junction contained 2 bases not matched to a gene. CDR3 DNA sequence: TGTGCCAGCAGCTATGGACAGGGCTATGGCTACACCTTC. This codes for CASSYGQGYGYTF.

The chain employs TRBV2 and TRBJ1-3, with 7 bases aligning to TRBD1. This CDR3 has 15 amino acids. CDR1 is SNHLY and CDR2 is FYNNEI in the germline V gene. V gave up 2 bases and J gave up 2 bases; unmatched junction bases: 3. The CDR3 DNA reads TGTGCCAGCAGTGAATCCAGGGGGACTGGAAACACCATATATTTT. It encodes CASSESRGTGNTIYF.

The chain couples TRBV6-5 to TRBJ1-1; 9 bases map to TRBD1. V shed 4 bases and J 5 bases; nucleotides not matched to a gene: 2. CDR1 and CDR2 (germline): MNHEY, SVGAGI. The CDR3 contains 13 residues. CDR3 region: CASSWTGETEAFF. CDR3 in DNA: TGTGCCAGCAGTTGGACAGGGGAGACTGAAGCTTTCTTT.

The table lists this clone with a count of one. The rearrangement uses TRBV7-6 and TRBJ2-1; a weak D match, TRBD2 (6 bases). V gave up 4 bases and J gave up 8 bases, with 18 bases separating them. The length of the CDR3 is 15 residues. Per the germline V gene, CDR1 is SGHVS and CDR2 is FNYEAQ. CDR3 sequence reads: CASSWRRGGVDEQFF. CDR3 in DNA: TGTGCCAGCAGCTGGCGGAGGGGTGGGGTGGATGAGCAGTTCTTC.